The rows below give T cell receptor beta chains drawn from one sample of a study of read filtering for tumor transcriptome and immune sequencing. In TCRdb, the reads were re-called with MiXCR into one record per CDR3 protein. Among over 25,000 distinct CDR3 sequences listed, 13% to 15% were seen once. Sequenced: a population of CD138-negative cells sorted from bone marrow. These receptors were taken from a donor at least 40 years old with multiple myeloma. Each CDR3 is given with its conserved first and last residue. A D gene is named only where the DNA matches it firmly. Not all rows give a size; the values are once, few, many and, for expanded clones, a class.

CDR3aa | CDR3nt | d_gene | abundance | j_gene | v_gene
CSVERDRETDTQYF | TGCAGCGTTGAACGTGACAGGGAGACAGATACGCAGTATTTT | TRBD1 | many | TRBJ2-3 | TRBV29-1
CATRTGSSYEQYF | TGTGCCACCCGGACAGGGAGCTCCTACGAGCAGTACTTC | TRBD1 | few | TRBJ2-7 | TRBV10-3
CASHRLLSGRDPGELFF | TGTGCCAGCCACCGACTCCTTAGCGGGAGGGACCCCGGGGAGCTGTTTTTT | TRBD2 | many | TRBJ2-2 | TRBV6-2/TRBV6-3
CASSRLDNEQFF | TGTGCCAGCAGTAGGCTAGACAATGAGCAGTTCTTC | NA | many | TRBJ2-1 | TRBV28
CASRPGLASSTDTQYF | TGTGCCAGCAGACCGGGACTAGCGTCAAGCACAGATACGCAGTATTTT | TRBD2 | many | TRBJ2-3 | TRBV6-2/TRBV6-3
CASSLVASGSYEQYF | TGTGCCAGCAGCTTGGTGGCTAGCGGCTCCTACGAGCAGTACTTC | TRBD2 | many | TRBJ2-7 | TRBV5-5
CSARDPTGGLLSGANVLTF | TGCAGTGCTAGAGACCCTACAGGGGGCCTTTTATCTGGGGCCAACGTCCTGACTTTC | TRBD1 | many | TRBJ2-6 | TRBV20-1
CSAGEEDRYTEAFF | TGCAGTGCTGGAGAGGAGGACCGGTACACTGAAGCTTTCTTT | NA | many | TRBJ1-1 | TRBV20-1
CSARGLAVYEQYF | TGCAGTGCCAGAGGACTAGCGGTATACGAGCAGTACTTC | TRBD2 | NA | TRBJ2-7 | TRBV20-1
CASSLGGASETQYF | TGTGCCAGCAGTTTAGGAGGGGCCTCAGAGACCCAGTACTTC | NA | many | TRBJ2-5 | TRBV28
CASSPQGQSPSGANVLTF | TGTGCCAGCAGTCCACAGGGACAGAGCCCCTCTGGGGCCAACGTCCTGACTTTC | TRBD1 | many | TRBJ2-6 | TRBV12-3/TRBV12-4
CASSKLAGDREQYF | TGCGCCAGCAGTAAGCTAGCGGGGGACCGGGAGCAGTACTTC | TRBD2 | many | TRBJ2-7 | TRBV5-1
CASSPKAGGTGELFF | TGTGCCAGTAGCCCCAAAGCGGGAGGCACCGGGGAGCTGTTTTTT | TRBD2 | many | TRBJ2-2 | TRBV19
CASSSGGSGYTF | TGTGCCAGCAGTTCAGGGGGCTCTGGCTACACCTTC | TRBD1 | many | TRBJ1-2 | TRBV28
CASSLGGAGYNEQFF | TGTGCCAGCAGCTTAGGGGGGGCGGGGTACAATGAGCAGTTCTTC | NA | NA | TRBJ2-1 | TRBV11-2
CATSREPSGYNEQFF | TGTGCCACCAGCAGAGAGCCTAGCGGGTACAATGAGCAGTTCTTC | TRBD2 | many | TRBJ2-1 | TRBV15
CASSPHDSQPQHF | TGTGCCAGCAGCCCCCATGACAGTCAGCCCCAGCATTTT | NA | many | TRBJ1-5 | TRBV9
CASTWAAGAGDTQYF | TGTGCCAGCACCTGGGCGGCGGGAGCTGGAGATACGCAGTATTTT | TRBD2 | many | TRBJ2-3 | TRBV7-9
CSAREGDYLAKNIQYF | TGCAGTGCTAGAGAAGGGGATTACCTAGCCAAAAACATTCAGTACTTC | NA | many | TRBJ2-4 | TRBV20-1
CASSLDEATRTDTQYF | TGTGCCAGCAGCTTGGACGAGGCAACGAGGACAGATACGCAGTATTTT | NA | NA | TRBJ2-3 | TRBV5-5
CASSSRAEDFYYEQYF | TGTGCCAGTAGCAGCCGGGCCGAAGACTTCTACTACGAGCAGTACTTC | NA | many | TRBJ2-7 | TRBV19
CASSLGLAGVNEQFF | TGTGCCAGCAGCTTGGGGCTAGCGGGAGTCAATGAGCAGTTCTTC | TRBD2 | many | TRBJ2-1 | TRBV3-1
CASSKIRGENTEAFF | TGTGCCAGCAGCAAAATACGGGGGGAGAACACTGAAGCTTTCTTT | NA | few | TRBJ1-1 | TRBV6-1
CSAPQTGEDTQYF | TGCAGTGCCCCGCAGACAGGGGAAGATACGCAGTATTTT | TRBD1 | many | TRBJ2-3 | TRBV20-1
CSVALQGDYEQYF | TGCAGCGTTGCTCTCCAGGGAGATTACGAGCAGTACTTC | NA | NA | TRBJ2-7 | TRBV29-1
CAWTVGYTEAFF | TGTGCCTGGACAGTGGGTTACACTGAAGCTTTCTTT | NA | many | TRBJ1-1 | TRBV30
CSEVSTDTQYF | TGCAGCGAAGTGAGCACAGATACGCAGTATTTT | NA | many | TRBJ2-3 | TRBV29-1
CASTPTGSYNEQFF | TGTGCCAGCACCCCGACCGGCTCCTACAATGAGCAGTTCTTC | NA | many | TRBJ2-1 | TRBV6-2/TRBV6-3
CASSSSGGSQPQHF | TGTGCCAGCAGCTCTTCGGGAGGCTCTCAGCCCCAGCATTTT | NA | many | TRBJ1-5 | TRBV7-2
CASSLVVTGQTQYF | TGTGCCAGCAGCTTAGTCGTGACAGGGCAGACCCAGTACTTC | TRBD1 | many | TRBJ2-5 | TRBV7-9
CATSRETGGDLFF | TGTGCCACCAGCAGAGAGACAGGCGGGGATCTGTTTTTT | NA | many | TRBJ2-2 | TRBV15
CASSPAGPSNQPQHF | TGTGCCAGCAGCCCGGCGGGCCCTAGCAATCAGCCCCAGCATTTT | NA | many | TRBJ1-5 | TRBV6-1
CASRGLAGDGYQETQYF | TGTGCCAGCAGGGGACTAGCGGGAGACGGTTACCAAGAGACCCAGTACTTC | TRBD2 | many | TRBJ2-5 | TRBV7-8
CASSQDRHTNEKLFF | TGTGCCAGCAGCCAAGATCGTCATACTAATGAAAAACTGTTTTTT | NA | many | TRBJ1-4 | TRBV3-1
CSAPGPGDDEQFF | TGCAGTGCGCCGGGTCCTGGCGACGATGAGCAGTTCTTC | NA | many | TRBJ2-1 | TRBV20-1
CASSSETRSLLLTTGELFF | TGCGCCAGCAGCTCGGAGACTAGGTCCTTACTTCTCACTACCGGGGAGCTGTTTTTT | NA | many | TRBJ2-2 | TRBV5-1
CASSFNRGPGTGELFF | TGTGCCAGCAGCTTTAACAGGGGGCCGGGCACCGGGGAGCTGTTTTTT | TRBD1 | NA | TRBJ2-2 | TRBV7-3
CAISESMAAGSYEQYF | TGTGCCATCAGTGAGTCGATGGCGGCCGGCTCCTACGAGCAGTACTTC | NA | few | TRBJ2-7 | TRBV10-3
CASRFFSGELFF | TGTGCCAGCCGCTTTTTCTCTGGGGAGCTGTTTTTT | NA | many | TRBJ2-2 | TRBV11-2
CATSRVSKNTEAFF | TGTGCCACCAGCAGAGTATCAAAGAACACTGAAGCTTTCTTT | NA | many | TRBJ1-1 | TRBV15
CASSRTMKPIRTEAFF | TGTGCCAGCAGCAGAACAATGAAGCCGATAAGGACTGAAGCTTTCTTT | NA | many | TRBJ1-1 | TRBV28
CASRTHSGRYNEQFF | TGTGCCAGCAGAACCCACAGCGGGAGATACAATGAGCAGTTCTTC | TRBD2 | many | TRBJ2-1 | TRBV28
CASSGTGGRTEAFF | TGCGCCAGCAGCGGGACAGGGGGCAGGACTGAAGCTTTCTTT | TRBD1 | many | TRBJ1-1 | TRBV5-1
CASSIGVSYRDYPSYNEQFF | TGTGCCAGTAGTATAGGAGTTTCCTATAGGGACTACCCCTCCTACAATGAGCAGTTCTTC | TRBD2 | many | TRBJ2-1 | TRBV19
CASSLDESGGYSYEQYF | TGTGCCAGCAGCTTAGATGAGTCGGGAGGTTACTCCTACGAGCAGTACTTC | TRBD2 | many | TRBJ2-7 | TRBV11-3
CASSLGTGRTGELFF | TGCGCCAGCAGCCTGGGGACAGGGAGGACCGGGGAGCTGTTTTTT | TRBD1 | many | TRBJ2-2 | TRBV5-1
CASSSQGADYGYTF | TGTGCCAGCAGTTCACAGGGGGCGGACTATGGCTACACCTTC | TRBD1 | many | TRBJ1-2 | TRBV2
CASSLSGSGLYNEQFF | TGTGCCAGCAGCTTATCAGGTAGCGGACTCTACAATGAGCAGTTCTTC | NA | NA | TRBJ2-1 | TRBV7-9
CATSRDGFGRQETQYF | TGTGCCACCAGCAGAGATGGATTCGGTCGCCAAGAGACCCAGTACTTC | NA | NA | TRBJ2-5 | TRBV15
CASSPGALEQYF | TGTGCCAGCAGCCCCGGGGCACTCGAGCAGTACTTC | NA | many | TRBJ2-7 | TRBV7-6
CASSYSRETQYF | TGTGCCAGCAGTTACTCGCGGGAGACCCAGTACTTC | NA | many | TRBJ2-5 | TRBV6-5